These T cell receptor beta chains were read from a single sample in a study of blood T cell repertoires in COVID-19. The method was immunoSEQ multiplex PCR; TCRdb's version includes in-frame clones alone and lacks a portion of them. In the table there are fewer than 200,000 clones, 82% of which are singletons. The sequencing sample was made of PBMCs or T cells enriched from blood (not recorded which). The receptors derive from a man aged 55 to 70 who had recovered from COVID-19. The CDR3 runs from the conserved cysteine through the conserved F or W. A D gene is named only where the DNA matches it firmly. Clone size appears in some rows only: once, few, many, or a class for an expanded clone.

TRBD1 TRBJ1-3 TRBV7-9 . CASSFGTVGNTIYF TGTGCCAGCAGCTTTGGGACAGTTGGAAACACCATATATTTT
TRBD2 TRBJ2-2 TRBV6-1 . CASSVERGTGELFF TGTGCCAGCAGTGTTGAGCGGGGGACCGGGGAGCTGTTTTTT
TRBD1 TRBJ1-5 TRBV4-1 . CASSQAGQGRPQHF TGCGCCAGCAGCCAGGCCGGACAGGGACGGCCCCAGCATTTT
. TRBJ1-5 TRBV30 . CACRGGDSQPQHF TGTGCCTGCCGAGGCGGGGATAGTCAGCCCCAGCATTTT
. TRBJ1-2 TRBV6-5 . CASRSTGIYGYTF TGTGCCAGCAGGTCGACAGGTATCTATGGCTACACCTTC
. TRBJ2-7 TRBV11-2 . CASSKEADIYEQYF TGTGCCAGCAGTAAGGAGGCAGATATCTACGAGCAGTACTTC
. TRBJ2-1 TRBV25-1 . CASSDRGGPWEVDEQFF TGTGCCAGCAGTGATAGGGGCGGCCCCTGGGAGGTGGATGAGCAGTTCTTC
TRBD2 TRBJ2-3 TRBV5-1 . CASSKLAGGTDTQYF TGCGCCAGCAGCAAACTAGCGGGGGGGACAGATACGCAGTATTTT
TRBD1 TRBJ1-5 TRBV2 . CASSVPQDRASNQPQHF TGTGCCAGCAGTGTACCCCAGGACAGGGCGAGCAATCAGCCCCAGCATTTT
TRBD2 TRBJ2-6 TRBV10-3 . CATTSSGGDSGANVLTF TGTGCCACGACTTCTAGCGGGGGTGACTCTGGGGCCAACGTCCTGACTTTC
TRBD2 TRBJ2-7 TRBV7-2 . CASSWTSGSGSSYEQYF TGTGCCAGCAGCTGGACTAGCGGGAGCGGGAGCTCCTACGAGCAGTACTTC
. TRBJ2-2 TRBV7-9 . CASSAANTGELFF TGTGCCAGCAGTGCAGCGAACACCGGGGAGCTGTTTTTT
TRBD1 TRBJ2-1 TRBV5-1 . CASGQGGRNEQFF TGCGCCAGCGGACAGGGGGGGCGGAATGAGCAGTTCTTC
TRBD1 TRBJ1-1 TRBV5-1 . CASSRDRVVLTEAFF TGCGCCAGCAGTAGGGACAGGGTGGTTCTCACTGAAGCTTTCTTT
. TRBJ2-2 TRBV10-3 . CAITTGTGELFF TGTGCCATCACTACGGGCACCGGGGAGCTGTTTTTT
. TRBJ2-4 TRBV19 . CASSREGSNIQYF TGTGCCAGTAGTCGGGAAGGGTCGAACATTCAGTACTTC
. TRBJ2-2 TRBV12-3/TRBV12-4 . CASSLAITGELFF TGTGCCAGCAGTTTGGCCATCACCGGGGAGCTGTTTTTT
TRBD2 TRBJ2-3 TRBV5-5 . CASSWGLADTDTQYF TGTGCCAGCAGCTGGGGACTAGCGGACACAGATACGCAGTATTTT
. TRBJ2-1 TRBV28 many CASRTASTNYNEQFF TGTGCCAGCAGGACAGCCTCAACTAACTACAATGAGCAGTTCTTC
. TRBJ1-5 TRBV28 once CASSSLRGNQPQHF TGTGCCAGCAGTTCCCTACGCGGCAATCAGCCCCAGCATTTT
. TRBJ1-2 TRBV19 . CASSLLTTQANNYGYTF TGTGCCAGTAGTCTATTAACGACACAAGCAAACAACTATGGCTACACCTTC
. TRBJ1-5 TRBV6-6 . CASSPTAGNQPQHF TGTGCCAGCAGTCCGACAGCTGGCAATCAGCCCCAGCATTTT
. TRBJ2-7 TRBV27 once CASSPMDSVTYEQYF TGTGCCAGCAGTCCGATGGACAGCGTGACCTACGAGCAGTACTTC
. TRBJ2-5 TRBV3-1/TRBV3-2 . CASSHAAFQETQYF TGTGCCAGCAGCCATGCGGCCTTCCAAGAGACCCAGTACTTC
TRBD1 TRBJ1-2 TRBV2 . CASRGQGNYGYTF TGTGCCAGCAGGGGACAGGGTAACTATGGCTACACCTTC
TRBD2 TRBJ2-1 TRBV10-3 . CATGGLAVSYNEQFF TGTGCCACCGGGGGACTAGCGGTCTCCTACAATGAGCAGTTCTTC
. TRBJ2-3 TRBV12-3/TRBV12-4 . CASSRGVMDTQYF TGTGCCAGCAGCCGTGGAGTCATGGATACGCAGTATTTT
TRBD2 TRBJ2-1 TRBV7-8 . CASSPIGLAVSSYNEQFF TGTGCCAGCAGCCCTATCGGACTAGCGGTGAGCTCCTACAATGAGCAGTTCTTC
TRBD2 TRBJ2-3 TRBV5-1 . CASSLRLAEYTDTQYF TGCGCCAGCAGCCTCCGACTAGCGGAATACACAGATACGCAGTATTTT
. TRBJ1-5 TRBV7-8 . CASSLAGALGSNQPQHF TGTGCCAGCAGCTTAGCGGGCGCACTAGGGAGCAATCAGCCCCAGCATTTT
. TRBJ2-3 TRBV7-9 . CASSLIPESTDTQYF TGTGCCAGCAGCTTAATACCAGAAAGCACAGATACGCAGTATTTT
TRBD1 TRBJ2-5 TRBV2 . CASSGQGAETQYF TGTGCCAGCAGTGGACAGGGGGCAGAGACCCAGTACTTC
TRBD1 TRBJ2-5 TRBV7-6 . CASSRTGTVSAETQYF TGTGCCAGCAGCCGCACCGGGACAGTTTCGGCAGAGACCCAGTACTTC
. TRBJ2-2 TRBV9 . CASSLTGIANTGELFF TGTGCCAGCAGCTTAACAGGTATAGCGAACACCGGGGAGCTGTTTTTT
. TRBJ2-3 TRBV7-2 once CASSLYASTDTQYF TGTGCCAGCAGCTTATATGCGAGCACAGATACGCAGTATTTT
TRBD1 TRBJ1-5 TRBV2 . CASSLQGDQHF TGTGCCAGCAGCCTACAGGGGGACCAGCATTTT
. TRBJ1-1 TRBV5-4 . CASSQPGQTNTEAFF TGTGCCAGCAGTCAACCTGGACAAACGAACACTGAAGCTTTCTTT
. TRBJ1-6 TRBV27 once CASSLGPGSSYNSPLHF TGTGCCAGCAGTTTGGGTCCGGGGAGCTCCTATAATTCACCCCTCCACTTT
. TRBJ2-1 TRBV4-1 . CASSQVGVSYNEQFF TGCGCCAGCAGCCAAGTAGGGGTCTCCTACAATGAGCAGTTCTTC
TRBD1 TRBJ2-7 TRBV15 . CATSRDFGTGPNEQYF TGTGCCACCAGCAGAGATTTTGGGACAGGGCCTAACGAGCAGTACTTC
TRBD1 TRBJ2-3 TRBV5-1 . CASSSGTGGEDTQYF TGCGCCAGCAGCTCCGGGACAGGGGGCGAGGATACGCAGTATTTT
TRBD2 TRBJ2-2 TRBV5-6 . CASSLFLAGDLTGELFF TGTGCCAGCAGCTTGTTCCTAGCGGGGGATCTCACCGGGGAGCTGTTTTTT
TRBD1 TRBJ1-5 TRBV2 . CASSAPGQSNQPQHF TGTGCCAGCAGTGCACCGGGACAGAGCAATCAGCCCCAGCATTTT
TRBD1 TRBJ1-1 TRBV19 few CASSWTGPNTEAFF TGTGCCAGTAGTTGGACAGGCCCGAACACTGAAGCTTTCTTT
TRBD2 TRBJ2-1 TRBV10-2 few CASTPSLAGGRGEQFF TGCGCCAGCACCCCTTCACTAGCGGGGGGGCGGGGTGAGCAGTTCTTC